This T cell receptor beta chain was documented in a study of cytomegalovirus exposure and HLA in healthy donors. For this clone: Its antigen remains unknown.

Use of 60 Vbeta and 13 Jbeta primers characterized the PCR. The data were produced by immunoSEQ multiplex PCR, yet TCRdb's version contains in-frame clones alone and is incomplete. Among approximately 140,000 clones listed, 79% were seen once. V was pared by 3 bases and J by 2 bases, with 20 bases between. The CDR3 runs to 16 residues. From germline, CDR1 is SQVTM and CDR2 ANQGSEA. Study-wide points: Previously analyzed data showed that most TCR beta V segments were productive at a frequency of about 87% or about 30%.

The TCR sequence derives from a man between 50 and 59 years old in good health and CMV-seropositive. The specimen was PBMCs. The J gene is TRBJ2-7, the V gene TRBV29-1; D is perhaps TRBD2 (6 bases). CDR3 amino acids: CSVEGEDSQGAYEQYF. CDR3 sequence (DNA): TGCAGCGTTGAGGGGGAGGACTCCCAGGGTGCCTACGAGCAGTACTTC.